Shown below are 10 T cell receptor beta chains from a single sample sequenced in a study of T cell responses to AZD1222 COVID-19 vaccine. Libraries were prepared by immunoSEQ multiplex PCR; TCRdb keeps only in-frame clonotypes and omits some of them. The sample includes roughly 140,000 clones, 70% to 90% of them seen just once. Source: peripheral blood, taken on day 0 of AZD1222 vaccination. These receptors all stem from an adult in good health.

The chain is built from TRBV10-2 and TRBJ2-7; no definite D call. The CDR3 consists of 15 residues. Trimming removed 3 bases at V and 2 bases at J, with 14 bases between. Germline CDR1 is WSHSY and CDR2 is SAAADI. Here the CDR3 DNA reads TGCGCCAGCAGTGATAACCTAGAAGAACCCTACGAGCAGTACTTC. It codes for CASSDNLEEPYEQYF.

This chain connects TRBV15 to TRBJ2-5; 10 bases map to TRBD2. The CDR3 totals 17 residues. V gave up 0 bases and J gave up 1 base; unmatched junction bases: 5. The germline gives CDR1 LNHNV, CDR2 YYDKDF (reference sequence). The CDR3 DNA sequence: TGTGCCACCAGCAGAGATCGACTAGCGGGTCGCCAAGAGACCCAGTACTTC. Residues: CATSRDRLAGRQETQYF.

This CDR3 reads CASSEITFDYTF. CDR3 bases: TGTGCCAGCAGTGAAATAACTTTCGACTACACCTTC. This chain connects TRBV2 to TRBJ1-2; the D is unclear. The CDR3 consists of 12 residues. Germline-derived CDR1 and CDR2 are SNHLY and FYNNEI. Trimming removed 2 bases from V and 10 bases from J, with 11 bases in between.

In its sample, this clone was seen a few times. This rearrangement joins TRBV3-1 (or the pseudogene TRBV3-2) to TRBJ1-3, with D uncertain. V lost 0 bases and J lost 1, with 7 bases in between. The V gene's germline CDR1 is LGHDT and CDR2 YNNKEL (reference sequence). CDR3 length: 15 residues. The CDR3 DNA is TGTGCCAGCAGCCAAGATACCGGGTCTGGAAACACCATATATTTT. Residues: CASSQDTGSGNTIYF.

In this sample, this clone turned up a few times. In DNA, the CDR3 is TGTGCCAGCAGCTTACGTCCCATAGGGCCCGGGGAGCTGTTTTTT. It specifies CASSLRPIGPGELFF. This rearrangement joins TRBV11-2 to TRBJ2-2; no clear D gene. The CDR3 is made up of 15 amino acids. The germline V gene has CDR1 SGHAT and CDR2 FQNNGV. The V and J ends lost 2 bases and 6 bases respectively, with 13 bases between them.

The V call is TRBV4-2, the J call TRBJ2-3, with 8 nucleotides matching TRBD1. The germline gives CDR1 LGHNA, CDR2 YNFKEQ. V was pared by 1 base and J by 1 base, with 4 bases of the junction left unmatched. The CDR3 is 16 amino acids. The CDR3 spells CASSQGQGARTDTQYF. The CDR3, as DNA: TGTGCCAGCAGCCAAGGGCAGGGGGCGCGCACAGATACGCAGTATTTT.

The chain recombines TRBV6-5 with TRBJ1-6; a weak D match, TRBD1 (6 bases). The CDR3 runs to 14 residues. Germline V lookup: CDR1 MNHEY, CDR2 SVGAGI. The ends were cut back, 9 bases at V and 10 bases at J, with 19 bases in the middle. The CDR3 loop is CASKLRGGQSPLHF. CDR3 in DNA: TGTGCCAGTAAACTCAGAGGGGGGCAATCACCCCTCCACTTT.

The rearrangement links TRBV3-1 (or the pseudogene TRBV3-2) to TRBJ1-3; D not certain. Germline V gene sequence: CDR1 LGHDT, CDR2 YNNKEL (reference sequence). The CDR3 has 14 amino acids. The V gene lost 0 bases and the J gene lost 14 bases, with 17 bases spanning the gap. The CDR3 loop is CASSQDLAVATLYF. The DNA for the CDR3 is TGTGCCAGCAGCCAAGATCTTGCTGTGGCCACTCTATATTTT.

V is TRBV7-2 and J is TRBJ2-1; possibly TRBD2 for D (6 bases). Between the trimmed V and J ends, which lost 1 base and 4 bases, there was a span of 11 bases. Germline lookup yields CDR1 SGHTA and CDR2 FQGNSA. The CDR3 covers 15 residues. The chain's CDR3 is CASSLVRDLYNEQFF. The CDR3 DNA follows: TGTGCCAGCAGCTTAGTGCGGGACCTATACAATGAGCAGTTCTTC.

To note about this clone: The sample has other DNA sequences that encode this CDR3 too. The rearrangement links TRBV5-1 to TRBJ2-7, with 10 bases lining up with TRBD2. Trimming at V came to 5 bases and at J to 3 bases, leaving 8 bases not matched to a gene. The CDR3 covers 15 residues. Germline values: CDR1 SGHRS, CDR2 YFSETQ. CDR3 protein: CASSLTSGTHYEQYF. DNA for the CDR3: TGCGCCAGCAGTCTCACTAGCGGGACTCACTACGAGCAGTACTTC.